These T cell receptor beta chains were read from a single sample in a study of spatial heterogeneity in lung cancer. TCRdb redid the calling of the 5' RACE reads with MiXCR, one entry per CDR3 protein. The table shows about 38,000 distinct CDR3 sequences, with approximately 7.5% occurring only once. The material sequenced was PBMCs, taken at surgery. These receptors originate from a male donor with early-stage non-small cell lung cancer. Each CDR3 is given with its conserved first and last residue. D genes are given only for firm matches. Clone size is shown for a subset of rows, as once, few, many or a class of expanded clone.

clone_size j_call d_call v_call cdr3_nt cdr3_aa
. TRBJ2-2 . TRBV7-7 TGTGCTAGCAGTCTATCGCGGTCGGGCACCGGGGAGCTGTTTTTT CASSLSRSGTGELFF
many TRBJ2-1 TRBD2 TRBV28 TGTGCCAGCAGTACTAGCGGGAGCTCCTACAATGAGCAGTTCTTC CASSTSGSSYNEQFF
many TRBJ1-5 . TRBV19 TGTGCCACCCTCCCTGCGGGCAATCAGCCCCAGCATTTT CATLPAGNQPQHF
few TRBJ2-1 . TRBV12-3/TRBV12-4 TGTGCCAGCAGGGTCCCGGACAGCTCCTACAATGAGCAGTTCTTC CASRVPDSSYNEQFF
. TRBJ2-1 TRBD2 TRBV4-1 TGCGCCAGCAGCCAAGGAGCGGGAGTCTACAATGAGCAGTTCTTC CASSQGAGVYNEQFF
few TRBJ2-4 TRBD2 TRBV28 TGTGCCAGCAGGACTAGCGGGGCTCAGGGGGGCTCAAGGGCCAAAAACATTCAGTACTTC CASRTSGAQGGSRAKNIQYF
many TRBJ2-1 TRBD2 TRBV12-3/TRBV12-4 TGTGCCAGCAGTTTCGAGATTAAGAGCGGGGATGAGCAGTTCTTC CASSFEIKSGDEQFF
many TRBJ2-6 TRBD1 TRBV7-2 TGTGCCAGCAGCAGACAGGGGGCGATATCTGGGGCCAACGTCCTGACTTTC CASSRQGAISGANVLTF
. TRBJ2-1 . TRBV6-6 TGTGCCAGCAGTATGGGGGGGCTCAATGAGCAGTTCTTC CASSMGGLNEQFF
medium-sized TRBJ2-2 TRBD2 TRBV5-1 TGCGCCAGCAGCTTGGTTAAAGCGGGAGGGCCCACCGGGGAGCTGTTTTTT CASSLVKAGGPTGELFF
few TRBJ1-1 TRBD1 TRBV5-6 TGTGCCAGCAGCTACAACCGACAGGGTTTGTACACTGAAGCTTTCTTT CASSYNRQGLYTEAFF
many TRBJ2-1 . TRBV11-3 TGTGCCAGCAGCTTAGCGGGAGTCTTCAATGAGCAGTTCTTC CASSLAGVFNEQFF
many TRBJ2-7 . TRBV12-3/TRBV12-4 TGTGCCAGCAGTTTTGGTAGGGGCCCTGCCTACGAGCAGTACTTC CASSFGRGPAYEQYF
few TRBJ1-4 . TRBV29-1 TGCAGCGCCAGGAGCAATGAAAAACTGTTTTTT CSARSNEKLFF
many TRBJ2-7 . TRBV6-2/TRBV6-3 TGTGCCAGCAGTTACTACGGACCAGCTAGCTGGGAGCAGTACTTC CASSYYGPASWEQYF
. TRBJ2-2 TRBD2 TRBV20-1 TGCAGTGCTAGTCGTACCCGACTAGCTGGGGCCGGGGAGCTGTTTTTT CSASRTRLAGAGELFF
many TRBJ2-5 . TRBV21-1 TGTGCCAGCAGCTCATCAGTCGGACTAGTCTTTTGGGAGACCCAGTACTTC CASSSSVGLVFWETQYF
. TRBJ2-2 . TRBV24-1 TGTGCCACCAGTGATAGGACAGAGCCGACCACCGGGGAGCTGTTTTTT CATSDRTEPTTGELFF
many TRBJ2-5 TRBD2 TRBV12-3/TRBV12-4 TGTGCCAGCAGTCCCGGGACTAGCGGGTTCCAAGAGACCCAGTACTTC CASSPGTSGFQETQYF
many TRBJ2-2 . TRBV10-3 TGTGCCATCAGTGATGATAGCGGACTACCGACCGGGGAGCTGTTTTTT CAISDDSGLPTGELFF
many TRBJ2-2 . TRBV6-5 TGTGCCAGCAGTTCGGGGGTAGAGGACACCGGGGAGCTGTTTTTT CASSSGVEDTGELFF
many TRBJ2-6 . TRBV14 TGTGCCAGCAGCCAAGAATCGGACGGGCGGGGTCCTGGGGCCAACGTCCTGACTTTC CASSQESDGRGPGANVLTF
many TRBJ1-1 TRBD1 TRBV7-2 TGTGCCAGCAGCTCCTTCGGACAGGGGAGTCGGACTGAAGCTTTCTTT CASSSFGQGSRTEAFF
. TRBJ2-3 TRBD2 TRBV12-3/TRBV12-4 TGTGCCAGCAGTCCCGTACCGGGACTAGCGGGTATCTCCTATGGCACAGATACGCAGTATTTT CASSPVPGLAGISYGTDTQYF
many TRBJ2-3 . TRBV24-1 TGTGCCACCGACGACAGGAAAAGCGGAGATACGCAGTATTTT CATDDRKSGDTQYF
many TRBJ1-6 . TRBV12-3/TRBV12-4 TGTGCCAGCAGCCTTCTTGGGGTTCGGTCACCCCTCCACTTT CASSLLGVRSPLHF
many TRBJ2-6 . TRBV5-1 TGCGCCAGCAGCTTGGATCGGGGAGGAGGTGGGGCCAACGTCCTGACTTTC CASSLDRGGGGANVLTF
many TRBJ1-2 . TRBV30 TGTGCCTGGAGTCGGGGCCAAAACTATGGCTACACCTTC CAWSRGQNYGYTF
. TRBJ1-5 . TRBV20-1 TGCAGTGCTAATTCAGGGGCGTTTGGCTATCAGCCCCAGCATTTT CSANSGAFGYQPQHF
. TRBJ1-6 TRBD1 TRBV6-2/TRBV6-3 TGTGCCAGCAGTTACTCGAGACAGGGGGCTTCACCCCTCCACTTT CASSYSRQGASPLHF
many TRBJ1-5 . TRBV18 TGTGCCAGCTCATTAAGGAGGGGCAATCAGCCCCAGCATTTT CASSLRRGNQPQHF
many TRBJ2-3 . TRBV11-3 TGTGCCAGCAGCTTGAGTAGCCAGGGAGATACGCAGTATTTT CASSLSSQGDTQYF
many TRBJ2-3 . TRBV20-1 TGCAGTGCCGAGTTGCGTCCCACAGATACGCAGTATTTT CSAELRPTDTQYF